This entry lists 8 T cell receptor beta chains sequenced from one sample in a study of molecular identifiers for immune sequencing clone quantification. MiXCR, applied by TCRdb to the PCR reads, yields one record per CDR3 protein. Here the sample spans about 320,000 distinct CDR3 sequences, about 22% being singletons. What was sequenced was naive CD8+ T cells from blood, with Jurkat cell RNA spiked in. Subset indicated: FACS-sorted CD8+CD4-CCR7+CD45RA+ naive T cells. The receptors were sampled from a human donor in good health. Some libraries in this study had Jurkat cell RNA spiked in.

This clonotype was observed at least ten times. The chain combines TRBV20-1 with TRBJ1-5; 7 positions agree with TRBD1. J gave up 0 bases and V 3 bases, and 5 bases lay outside the gene matches. The CDR3 is made up of 15 amino acids. Germline CDR1 and CDR2: DFQATT and SNEGSKA (reference sequence). This CDR3 is CSASWDRNSNQPQHF. The CDR3, as DNA: TGCAGTGCTAGCTGGGACAGAAATAGCAATCAGCCCCAGCATTTT.

The table lists this clonotype with many counts. The chain joins TRBV28 to TRBJ2-4, with a tentative D call TRBD2 (7 bases). CDR3 length equals 18 residues. CDR1 and CDR2 from the germline V gene are MDHEN and SYDVKM. Between the trimmed V and J ends, which lost 5 bases and 0 bases, there was a span of 20 bases. The CDR3, as DNA: TGTGCCAGCAGTCTCCGCGGGGGCAGCCCACTAGCCAAAAACATTCAGTACTTC. This sequence encodes CASSLRGGSPLAKNIQYF.

At least ten counts were recorded for this clonotype. The chain has TRBV6-6 and TRBJ1-6; D is unclear. V was pared by 3 bases and J by 5 bases, with 5 bases between. Germline V gene data show CDR1 as MNHNY and CDR2 as SVGAGI (reference sequence). This CDR3 has 13 amino acids. CDR3 in DNA: TGTGCCAGCAGTTATAATGATAATTCACCCCTCCACTTT. As protein: CASSYNDNSPLHF.

Note on this clonotype: This sequence may be a read error, since a much larger clone differs from it by one base. J is TRBJ2-3 and V is TRBV11-3; maybe TRBD1 (6 bases). In germline, CDR1 is SGHNT, CDR2 YENEEA. The CDR3 extends over 15 amino acids. For the CDR3, the DNA is TGTGCCAGCAGCTTAAACAGGGAGTTCACAGATACGCAGTGTTTT. This encodes CASSLNREFTDTQCF. Drawing the rest from reference TRBV11-3 and TRBJ2-3, the complete variable domain is EAGVVQSPRYKIIEKKQPVAFWCNPISGHNTLYWYLQNLGQGPELLIRYENEEAVDDSQLPKDRFSAERLKGVDSTLKIQPAELGDSAVYLCASSLNREFTDTQCFGPGTRLTVL.

Many counts were recorded for this clonotype. The V call is TRBV14, the J call TRBJ1-6; 9 bases are shared with TRBD1. Germline V CDR1 and CDR2: SGHDN, FVKESK. The CDR3 runs to 16 residues. V was clipped by 5 bases and J by 4 bases; unmatched bases: 6. Here the CDR3 DNA reads TGTGCCAGCAGCACCGGGACAGGGACGTATAATTCACCCCTCCACTTT. This sequence encodes CASSTGTGTYNSPLHF.

This clonotype was detected many times. V is TRBV6-2 or TRBV6-3 and J is TRBJ2-7; D is ambiguous. Germline CDR1 MNHEY, CDR2 SVGEGT. The V end lost 6 bases, the J end lost 2 bases, and 14 bases lay between the germline ends. The CDR3 covers 14 residues. CDR3 coding DNA: TGTGCCAGCAGCTTCACTGGGCAGCCCTACGAGCAGTACTTC. This codes for CASSFTGQPYEQYF.

Concerning this clonotype: At one end the junction does not follow the germline gene, possibly because of a read error. The CDR3 coding sequence is TGTGCCAGCAGTCCCGGGACTAGCGACACAGATACGCAGTGTTTT. Encoded protein: CASSPGTSDTDTQCF. The V gene is TRBV12-3 or TRBV12-4, the J gene TRBJ2-3; 10 positions agree with TRBD2. The CDR3 covers 15 residues.

This CDR3 reads CASSVGRDYGSPLHF. CDR3 bases: TGTGCCAGCAGCGTAGGGAGGGACTATGGTTCACCCCTCCACTTT. The chain recombines TRBV9 with TRBJ1-6, with a possible D match to TRBD1 (5 bases). Germline-derived CDR1 and CDR2 are SGDLS and YYNGEE. This CDR3 has 15 amino acids. V was shortened by 0 bases and J by 9 bases, with 13 bases between the two germline ends.